This TCR beta chain derives from a study of shared clonotypes between healthy human individuals (dated by TCRdb to 2018 to 2021). At the level of the whole study: Three men and two women, aged 18 to 49 years, made up the cohort. Between about 0.85 and 9.5 billion PBMCs per donor were obtained by leukapheresis. Libraries were prepared and TCR repertoires were sequenced by different laboratories using diverse techniques, in order to increase sequencing depth and limit assay-specific biases. For each donor, CD4 naive and CD4 memory were each given three plates, CD8 naive was given two plates, and CD8 memory was given one plate. The study deeply sequenced blood TCR repertoires of five healthy adults to estimate repertoire size and the extent of clonotype sharing between individuals.

Donors were healthy HIV-negative adults with no recently reported acute infections or vaccinations. Every donor was a Caucasian adult living in Nashville, Tennessee, USA. CD4+ T cells were enriched by magnetic negative selection, after which naive cells were positively selected on CD45RA and the negative fraction was taken as the memory subset. Blood was obtained by leukapheresis, after which PBMCs were separated by Ficoll-Histopaque density gradient centrifugation and cryopreserved in liquid nitrogen vapor phase. Purity and quantity of every magnetically sorted T cell population were checked by analytical flow cytometry. Genomic DNA was isolated from each sorted fraction and quantified by UV absorbance on a Nanodrop 2000c. What the study reported, not specific to this receptor: The small number of donors limited the genetic and exposure-history diversity represented. Larger estimated clonotype richness was generally found for naive subsets than for memory subsets. Pairwise subsampling indicated that sequencing depth was expected to affect the degree of clonotype sharing among donors. Sharing across a handful of donors was observed for around 5% of naive CD4, around 3.5% of naive CD8, over 2% of memory CD4, and roughly 0.4% of memory CD8 clonotypes. Sampling was restricted to blood, and TCR repertoires in tissue are likely to differ from TCR repertoires in blood. Clonotypes shared by all four sorted-subset donors showed higher generation probabilities than non-shared clonotypes. Even with the large sequencing depth, rarefaction of the sorted-subset datasets indicated that sequencing was incomplete.

V loses 4 bases at its end and J loses 9 bases; junction bases beyond the gene matches: 5. The CDR3 covers 13 residues, taking in both the cysteine and the phenylalanine. The only DNA kept is the CDR3, 39 bases in frame from the first base. CDR1 and CDR2 are read off the germline V gene as MGHRA and YSYEKL. Regarding this clone: The specificity of this receptor is unknown. Base qualities are not recorded, but no much larger clone differs from it by a single base.

Using the deep immunoSEQ assay, multiplex PCR amplified TCR CDR3 regions from genomic DNA. Genomic DNA extracted from each cell subset was distributed evenly over all wells of several immunoSEQ 96-well plates, and each plate served as one replicate. For sorted subsets, approximately 200 ng of genomic DNA, equivalent to roughly 33,000 T cell genomes, went into each replicate PCR. The purified libraries were quantified using a Qubit 3.0 fluorometer, sized with a Bioanalyzer 2100, and then quantified again using the KAPA Library Quantification kit. Every immunoSEQ 96-well plate was sequenced on a separate single-read 150-cycle Illumina NextSeq 550 flow cell. Concerning the study's data processing: Because the immunoSEQ output held only junctional sequences and lacked quality scores, the filtering could not match the filtering applied to full-length reads. Sequences were annotated with PyIR, a Python wrapper for IgBLAST v1.9, using IMGT germline references to assign V/J genes and CDR3. Any read was removed if the V/J assignment was weak (E-value above 1e-6), the CDR3 was missing, or the read contained stop codons, out-of-frame junctions, or ambiguous translated residues. V3J clonotypes were defined by identical inferred V gene, J gene, and CDR3 amino acid sequence. Percentage overlap between repertoires was calculated by dividing the number of shared unique clonotypes by the size of the smaller repertoire. Repertoire richness was assessed with RTK rarefaction, the Chao1 estimator, and Recon v2.1 estimates of unobserved clonotypes. Generation probabilities were computed with OLGA for all TCRbeta clonotypes obtained by the gDNA method from a few donors. TCRdb mirrors the immuneACCESS table, restricted to in-frame sequences. Some clones are absent from its copies; in checked studies, under half trace to an unresolved V gene, and the reason for the others is unknown. V, J and clone size derive from that table, while D and trimming were established from the DNA sequence. Here the sample has about 600,000 clones; around 97% occur a single time. Together, the top ten hold 0.057% of the sample.

The clonotype comes from a woman aged 30 to 39 in good health. The specimen was naive CD4+ T cells sorted from blood. In light of the paper, this sample's cell subset or site label describes: CD45RA+ positively selected. The chain joins TRBV4-1 to TRBJ2-1; 8 central bases correspond to TRBD1. This receptor carries the CDR3 CASSRQGATEQFF. The DNA is as follows: TGCGCCAGCAGCCGGCAGGGGGCAACTGAGCAGTTCTTC.